These 26 T cell receptor beta chains share one sample of origin, sequenced in a study of cytomegalovirus exposure and HLA in healthy donors. The PCR contained 60 Vbeta and 13 Jbeta primers. TCRdb keeps only in-frame clones here, not all; method: immunoSEQ multiplex PCR. This repertoire shows 140,000 or so clones, 70% to 85% found once; its top ten account for around 9.7%. Sequencing input: PBMCs. These receptors originate from a woman between 55 and 75 years old in good health and CMV-seropositive.

This chain uses TRBV7-9 with TRBJ2-1; D is perhaps TRBD1 (5 bases). Trimming cost V 8 bases and J 8 bases, with 22 bases left between them. The V gene's germline CDR1 is SEHNR and CDR2 FQNEAQ (reference sequence). The CDR3 has 15 residues. DNA for the CDR3: TGTGCCAGCGCTCTGCTGGGGCTCGAGGCCGATGAGCAGTTCTTC. Its protein product is CASALLGLEADEQFF.

The rearrangement links TRBV5-1 to TRBJ2-5; tentative D call: TRBD2 (5 bases). Germline assignment: CDR1 SGHRS and CDR2 YFSETQ. The V end was cut by 4 bases, the J end by 5 bases, with 18 bases between. The length of the CDR3 is 15 residues. CDR3 in DNA: TGCGCCAGCAGCCCGCCGGGGAGCGATGGGGAGACCCAGTACTTC. Its protein product is CASSPPGSDGETQYF.

The chain is built from TRBV4-2 and TRBJ2-1; 7 positions agree with TRBD2. J lost 8 bases, V lost 4 bases, and 11 bases had no gene match. Per germline, CDR1 LGHNA and CDR2 YNFKEQ. CDR3 size: 15 residues. The CDR3 is CASSPEGGSRDEQFF. Here the CDR3 DNA reads TGTGCCAGCAGCCCTGAGGGCGGGAGTAGGGATGAGCAGTTCTTC.

The chain has TRBV19 and TRBJ1-3, with D unclear. Trimming left V 3 bases short and J 2 bases short, with 5 bases between. The CDR3 sequence is 13 residues long. Germline V gene sequence: CDR1 LNHDA, CDR2 SQIVND (reference sequence). The CDR3 loop is CASSITAGNTIYF. The CDR3 DNA follows: TGTGCCAGTAGTATCACGGCTGGAAACACCATATATTTT. Combining the CDR3 with reference TRBV19 and TRBJ1-3 gives the whole variable domain DGGITQSPKYLFRKEGQNVTLSCEQNLNHDAMYWYRQDPGQGLRLIYYSQIVNDFQKGDIAEGYSVSREKKESFPLTVTSAQKNPTAFYLCASSITAGNTIYFGEGSWLTVV.

This clone has just a few counts. V usage is TRBV6-5 and J usage is TRBJ2-2, with D tentatively TRBD1 (5 bases). The CDR3 runs 14 residues. Germline V lookup: CDR1 MNHEY, CDR2 SVGAGI. V was pared by 2 bases and J by 3 bases, with 7 bases between. CDR3 DNA: TGTGCCAGCAGTTACCCAGGGTACACCGGGGAGCTGTTTTTT. Translated, it gives CASSYPGYTGELFF.

The V gene is TRBV7-2, the J gene TRBJ2-5; D not resolved. Judging by the DNA end, TRBJ2-7 fits better; the J call may be wrong. CDR1 and CDR2 from the germline V gene are SGHTA and FQGNSA. This CDR3 spans 13 amino acids. The CDR3 loop reads CASSSNPGYEQYF. The CDR3 nucleotides read TGTGCCAGCAGCTCAAATCCCGGGTACGAGCAGTACTTC.

This rearrangement joins TRBV25-1 to TRBJ2-2, with D possibly being TRBD2 (6 bases). CDR1 is MGHDK and CDR2 is SYGVNS in the germline V gene. The V end was cut by 1 base, the J end by 3 bases, with 6 bases between. The CDR3 consists of 14 residues. Here the CDR3 reads CASSEWGDTGELFF. CDR3 in DNA: TGTGCCAGCAGTGAATGGGGGGACACCGGGGAGCTGTTTTTT.

This chain uses TRBV28 with TRBJ2-7; D may be TRBD2 (5 bases). Between the trimmed V and J ends, which lost 3 bases and 3 bases, there was a span of 15 bases. This CDR3 spans 15 amino acids. CDR1 is MDHEN, CDR2 SYDVKM, per germline. The CDR3 coding sequence is TGTGCCAGCAGTTTTTGGAGCGGCCAAAACTACGAGCAGTACTTC. Amino acids: CASSFWSGQNYEQYF. Full variable domain (rest looked up from reference TRBV28 and TRBJ2-7): DVKVTQSSRYLVKRTGEKVFLECVQDMDHENMFWYRQDPGLGLRLIYFSYDVKMKEKGDIPEGYSVSREKKERFSLILESASTNQTSMYLCASSFWSGQNYEQYFGPGTRLTVT.

CDR3 DNA: TGTGCCAGCAGTCCCGGGGGATTACAGGGGGCGCTCAACGAGCAGTACTTC. Translating gives CASSPGGLQGALNEQYF. The chain uses TRBV28 and TRBJ2-7, with 9 nucleotides matching TRBD1. V trimming: 5 bases; J trimming: 5 bases; junction bases outside the gene matches: 16. This CDR3 has 17 residues. Germline V gene lookup returns CDR1 MDHEN and CDR2 SYDVKM.

This clone was seen a few times. The chain carries TRBV27 and TRBJ2-5, with TRBD2 as a possible D gene (5 bases). The DNA end lines up better with TRBJ2-7; the J call may be wrong. The CDR3 covers 14 residues. CDR1 is MNHEY and CDR2 is SMNVEV in the germline V gene (reference sequence). The CDR3 loop is CASSLFSGDSEQYF. The CDR3 region has the DNA TGTGCCAGCAGTTTATTCTCCGGGGATTCCGAGCAGTACTTC.

The chain recombines TRBV19 with TRBJ2-5; 7 positions agree with TRBD1. Germline V gene data show CDR1 as LNHDA and CDR2 as SQIVND (reference sequence). V was pared by 4 bases and J by 3 bases, with 11 bases of the junction left unmatched. This CDR3 is built from 16 residues. CDR3 loop: CASSTSTGMGEETQYF. The CDR3, as DNA: TGTGCCAGTAGTACTTCGACAGGGATGGGGGAAGAGACCCAGTACTTC.

The CDR3 DNA follows: TGTGCCAGCATTCGGACAGGGGGCACGGCTGAGCAGTTCTTC. It translates to CASIRTGGTAEQFF. The J gene is TRBJ2-1, the V gene TRBV6-1, with 11 bases fitting TRBD1. The CDR3 runs to 14 residues. Per the germline V gene, CDR1 is MNHNS and CDR2 is SASEGT. Unmatched junction bases numbered 8, after V lost 7 bases and J lost 9 bases.

The V call is TRBV19, the J call TRBJ2-3; 11 nucleotides match TRBD2. The CDR3 length is 15 residues. Germline assignment: CDR1 LNHDA and CDR2 SQIVND (reference sequence). V was pared by 7 bases and J by 6 bases, with 9 bases of the junction left unmatched. The CDR3: CASNLAGGAGDTQYF. The CDR3 region has the DNA TGTGCCAGTAACTTAGCGGGAGGGGCCGGCGATACGCAGTATTTT.

This rearrangement joins TRBV4-1 to TRBJ2-1; 10 bases are a match to TRBD2. The CDR3 is 16 amino acids. The germline gives CDR1 MGHRA, CDR2 YSYEKL. Trimming removed 2 bases from V and 5 bases from J; junction bases left unmatched: 6. The DNA of the CDR3 is TGCGCCAGCAGCCAAAGGGGGACTAGCGAAAACAATGAGCAGTTCTTC. The encoded protein is CASSQRGTSENNEQFF.

This clone was counted a few times. The chain has TRBV7-3 and TRBJ2-2; 12 nucleotides line up with TRBD2. This CDR3 contains 18 residues. Per the germline V gene, CDR1 is SGHTA and CDR2 is FQGTGA. The trim removed 5 bases at V and 3 bases at J, leaving 10 bases unmatched. The CDR3 protein is CASSPRLAGEGYTGELFF. CDR3 DNA: TGTGCCAGCAGCCCGCGACTAGCGGGAGAGGGGTACACCGGGGAGCTGTTTTTT.

The V call is TRBV19, the J call TRBJ2-5; no clear D. Germline values: CDR1 LNHDA, CDR2 SQIVND (reference sequence). This CDR3 has 11 amino acids. The V and J ends lost 9 bases and 2 bases respectively, with 7 bases between them. CDR3: CASGSQETQYF. DNA for the CDR3: TGTGCCAGCGGTTCTCAAGAGACCCAGTACTTC. Supplemented by reference TRBV19 and TRBJ2-5, the full variable domain reads DGGITQSPKYLFRKEGQNVTLSCEQNLNHDAMYWYRQDPGQGLRLIYYSQIVNDFQKGDIAEGYSVSREKKESFPLTVTSAQKNPTAFYLCASGSQETQYFGPGTRLLVL.

The CDR3 DNA sequence: TGTGCCAGCAGTATCAACACCAGAGGGATCACTACTGAAGCTTTCTTT. Translated: CASSINTRGITTEAFF. The chain has TRBV28 and TRBJ1-1; D is undetermined. Germline CDR1 reads MDHEN; CDR2 reads SYDVKM. The V gene lost 5 bases and the J gene lost 5 bases, with 21 bases spanning the gap. The CDR3 spans 16 residues.

This clone was counted once. The chain carries TRBV11-2 and TRBJ2-3, with 12 bases lining up with TRBD2. Germline V gene data show CDR1 as SGHAT and CDR2 as FQNNGV. The CDR3 extends over 16 amino acids. The junction had 10 bases not matched to a gene; V was cut back by 5 bases and J by 7 bases. The CDR3 DNA is TGTGCCAGCAGCACCGGACTAGCGGGGTCCAAAAATACGCAGTATTTT. It translates to CASSTGLAGSKNTQYF.

The chain links TRBV6-5 to TRBJ1-2, with a weak D call TRBD1 (5 bases). V shed 0 bases and J shed 5 bases, with 10 bases lying between them. This CDR3 is 14 amino acids long. The germline CDR1 and CDR2 sequences are MNHEY and SVGAGI. This chain's CDR3 is CASSYSLGGYGYTF. For the CDR3, the DNA is TGTGCCAGCAGTTACTCCCTCGGGGGGTATGGCTACACCTTC.

The chain joins TRBV7-2 to TRBJ2-7; D might be TRBD1 (6 bases). The germline gives CDR1 SGHTA, CDR2 FQGNSA. Trimming took 1 base from V and 6 from J, leaving 16 bases between them. This CDR3 has 15 amino acids. The CDR3 region is CASSLGVLGALEQYF. CDR3 bases: TGTGCCAGCAGCTTAGGCGTATTGGGGGCCCTCGAGCAGTACTTC.

The rearrangement joins TRBV4-2 to TRBJ2-7; 10 nucleotides line up with TRBD2. Germline lookup yields CDR1 LGHNA and CDR2 YNFKEQ. V lost 0 bases, J lost 3 bases, and 11 bases stayed unmatched. This CDR3 is built from 18 residues. The CDR3 DNA reads TGTGCCAGCAGCCAAGATCTAGCGGGAGTAACTTCTAGCTACGAGCAGTACTTC. Protein sequence: CASSQDLAGVTSSYEQYF.

This chain uses TRBV4-1 with TRBJ1-5; 9 bases match TRBD1. V shed 3 bases and J 3 bases; nucleotides not matched to a gene: 9. The CDR3 consists of 17 residues. Germline V gene data show CDR1 as MGHRA and CDR2 as YSYEKL. CDR3 residues: CASSHPRTGAANQPQHF. CDR3 nucleotides: TGCGCCAGCAGCCACCCGAGGACAGGGGCGGCCAATCAGCCCCAGCATTTT.

The chain uses TRBV2 and TRBJ2-1; 8 positions match TRBD2. CDR1 is SNHLY and CDR2 is FYNNEI in the germline V gene. This CDR3 spans 14 amino acids. The V segment lost 3 bases and the J segment 5 bases; nucleotides outside the gene matches: 3. The CDR3 DNA reads TGTGCCAGCAGTGACAGGACTAGCAACAATGAGCAGTTCTTC. Translation: CASSDRTSNNEQFF.

J is TRBJ2-1 and V is TRBV19, with 9 positions matching TRBD2. The CDR3 is made up of 17 amino acids. In germline, CDR1 is LNHDA, CDR2 SQIVND (reference sequence). V was clipped by 3 bases and J by 9 bases; unmatched bases: 15. The CDR3 region is CASSISLGGRAQGEQFF. The CDR3 DNA is TGTGCCAGTAGTATCTCCCTCGGCGGGAGGGCCCAGGGTGAGCAGTTCTTC.

The chain is built from TRBV28 and TRBJ2-3, with D tentatively TRBD1 (5 bases). The CDR3 has 13 residues. Germline V gene data show CDR1 as MDHEN and CDR2 as SYDVKM. V was clipped by 7 bases and J by 3 bases, with 11 bases between them. The CDR3 spells CASTRDRTDTQYF. CDR3 nucleotide sequence: TGTGCCAGCACACGAGACAGAACAGATACGCAGTATTTT.

This chain links TRBV7-2 with TRBJ2-1; 7 bases agree with TRBD2. Germline loops: CDR1 SGHTA, CDR2 FQGNSA. The CDR3 runs 16 residues. Trimming cost V 4 bases and J 11 bases; bases outside gene matches: 17. The CDR3 nucleotides are TGTGCCAGCAGCTACCCCGGACTAGGGGAAAATGCTAAGCAGTTCTTC. This gives the protein CASSYPGLGENAKQFF.